The present T cell receptor beta chain was sequenced within a study of blood T cell repertoires in COVID-19. As processed by the authors: Quantification of nucleated cells was approximated via reference gene primer amplification. The assay was immunoSEQ multiplex PCR, and TCRdb's table has in-frame clones only and misses some. The DNA gave D and trimming, while V, J and clone size come from that table. The profile shows a few hundred thousand clones, 70% to 90% of them singletons. The length of the CDR3 is 15 residues. In germline, CDR1 is MDHEN, CDR2 SYDVKM. Between the trimmed V and J ends, which lost 7 bases and 0 bases, there was a span of 14 bases.

This receptor was obtained from a woman in her 50s who had recovered from COVID-19. The source material was PBMCs or T cells enriched from blood (not recorded which). The V gene is TRBV28, the J gene TRBJ2-3; D is perhaps TRBD1 (6 bases). The CDR3 DNA sequence: TGTGCCAGCACATCACAGGGCACTAGCACAGATACGCAGTATTTT. Amino acid sequence: CASTSQGTSTDTQYF.